These 9 T cell receptor beta chains were sequenced from one sample in a study of cytomegalovirus exposure and HLA in healthy donors. The PCR was carried out with 60 Vbeta primers and 13 Jbeta primers. Generated by immunoSEQ multiplex PCR, the TCRdb table keeps only in-frame clones and is missing some. This sample has 200,000 or so clones, with over 75% found just once. Sequenced material: PBMCs. These TCRs come from a boy aged 2-15 years in good health and CMV-seronegative.

This clone appeared a single time. The rearrangement uses TRBV7-2 and TRBJ2-2, with 11 bases aligning to TRBD2. Germline CDR1 reads SGHTA; CDR2 reads FQGNSA. Unmatched junction bases numbered 15, after V lost 5 bases and J lost 7 bases. This CDR3 spans 18 amino acids. The CDR3 DNA reads as TGTGCCAGCAGCCAGAGTAGCGGGGGGGGAGGCACGTACGGGGAGCTGTTTTTT. Residues: CASSQSSGGGGTYGELFF.

The chain couples TRBV4-2 to TRBJ1-3; possible D gene TRBD1, 5 bases. V dropped 0 bases and J dropped 4 bases, with 13 bases sitting between them. CDR3 size: 16 residues. Germline loops: CDR1 LGHNA, CDR2 YNFKEQ. The CDR3 bases are TGTGCCAGCAGCCAAGACAAACAGGCACCGGGAAACACCATATATTTT. Translated, it gives CASSQDKQAPGNTIYF.

This chain links TRBV9 with TRBJ1-4, with a possible D match to TRBD1 (5 bases). With 2 bases removed from V and 2 bases from J, the gap between germline ends came to 7 bases. The CDR3 is 14 amino acids. The germline V gene has CDR1 SGDLS and CDR2 YYNGEE. CDR3 nucleotides: TGTGCCAGCAGCGTGACAGCGACTAATGAAAAACTGTTTTTT. It encodes CASSVTATNEKLFF.

The V and J genes are TRBV19 and TRBJ1-6; a weak D match, TRBD1 (5 bases). The CDR3 sequence is 16 residues long. Trimming took off 1 base at V and 7 bases at J, with 14 bases between the two ends. CDR1 is LNHDA and CDR2 is SQIVND in the germline V gene (reference sequence). The CDR3 protein is CASSIVGHRRNSPLHF. The CDR3 DNA sequence: TGTGCCAGTAGTATAGTGGGGCACCGACGGAATTCACCCCTCCACTTT.

The V gene is TRBV19, the J gene TRBJ1-5; TRBD1 aligns across 9 bases. The CDR3 length is 16 residues. V shed 3 bases, J shed 2 bases, and the junction held 5 bases outside the gene matches. Germline loops: CDR1 LNHDA, CDR2 SQIVND (reference sequence). The DNA of the CDR3 is TGTGCCAGTAGTATTTACTGGACAGGGGGCAATCAGCCCCAGCATTTT. Translated: CASSIYWTGGNQPQHF.

This chain uses TRBV5-4 with TRBJ2-3; a weak D match, TRBD2 (5 bases). The germline V gene has CDR1 SGHNT and CDR2 YYREEE (reference sequence). The CDR3 runs 13 residues. The ends were cut back, 0 bases at V and 4 bases at J, with 6 bases in the middle. CDR3 sequence: CASSLVAPDTQYF. In DNA form, the CDR3 reads TGTGCCAGCAGCTTGGTAGCGCCAGATACGCAGTATTTT.

Worth noting for this clone: At one of its ends the junction is not consistent with the germline gene, which may arise from a read error. This chain joins TRBV4-3 and TRBJ2-5, with D possibly matching TRBD1 (5 bases). Per the germline V gene, CDR1 is LGHNA and CDR2 is YSLEER. This CDR3 has 16 amino acids. CDR3: CASSQDPPGSQGTQYF. The CDR3, as DNA: TGCGCCAGCAGCCAAGATCCGCCAGGGTCCCAAGGGACCCAGTACTTC.

CDR3 in amino acids: CATRQGHSYEQYF. DNA for the CDR3: TGTGCCACCCGACAGGGGCACTCCTACGAGCAGTACTTC. V and J are TRBV15 and TRBJ2-7; 8 bases map to TRBD1. CDR3 length equals 13 residues. V shed 8 bases and J 0 bases; nucleotides not matched to a gene: 3. Germline values: CDR1 LNHNV, CDR2 YYDKDF (reference sequence).

The chain combines TRBV5-1 with TRBJ2-7; 8 positions match TRBD2. V dropped 4 bases and J dropped 4; count of bases not matched to a gene: 4. CDR1 is SGHRS, CDR2 YFSETQ, per germline. The CDR3 runs to 13 residues. As DNA, the CDR3 is TGCGCCAGCAGCACGGGGGGGCCTTACGAGCAGTACTTC. Amino acid sequence: CASSTGGPYEQYF.